This entry concerns a single T cell receptor beta chain. V lost 3 bases to trimming and J lost 2 bases, with 16 bases between them. Germline values: CDR1 KGHSH, CDR2 LQKENI. CDR3 length: 16 residues. This entry belongs to a study of T cells in Graves' hyperthyroidism and ophthalmopathy. Among ophthalmopathy patients, the Clinical Activity Score reached at least 3, the NOSPECS grade reached at least 4, and duration remained under 3 months. The PBMCs studied were ones that came from roughly 11 ml fresh peripheral blood. RNA transcripts served as the template for amplifying TCR beta CDR3 regions. HTBI primers were used for first-round RT-PCR of the TCR CDR3. MiXCR, run by TCRdb on the multiplex PCR reads, gives a single entry per CDR3 protein. The data show around 600,000 distinct CDR3 sequences, approximately 15% seen once.

The source material was blood. The chain joins TRBV18 to TRBJ2-5; D assignment may be TRBD1 or TRBD2 (6 bases each). The TCR sequence derives from a woman between 18 and 29 years old with Graves' ophthalmopathy. This CDR3 is CASSPTLGGGQETQYF. CDR3 DNA: TGTGCCAGCTCACCGACGTTAGGAGGGGGACAAGAGACCCAGTACTTC.